The 17 T cell receptor beta chains presented below share a single source sample, sequenced in a study of T-cell reconstitution after alpha-beta-depleted transplantation in children. Unique molecular identifiers were incorporated into the prepared TCRbeta library. Each CDR3 protein gets one entry after TCRdb re-called the PCR reads with MiXCR. The sample yields some 340,000 distinct CDR3 sequences, about a tenth seen once. Sample: PBMCs from the stem cell graft donor, taken from the stem cell graft. These receptors were taken from a human donor who donated a stem cell graft to a child with acute lymphoblastic leukemia.

The V and J genes are TRBV7-9 and TRBJ2-7; tentative D call: TRBD1 (6 bases). Trimming cost V 0 bases and J 3 bases, with 9 bases left between them. The CDR3 extends over 14 amino acids. Per the germline V gene, CDR1 is SEHNR and CDR2 is FQNEAQ (reference sequence). The chain's CDR3 is CASSLAPGHYEQYF. CDR3 bases: TGTGCCAGCAGCTTAGCCCCGGGACACTACGAGCAGTACTTC.

The chain combines TRBV7-8 with TRBJ1-6, with D hard to call. CDR3 length: 16 amino acids. The V end lost 4 bases, the J end lost 0 bases, and 10 bases lay between the germline ends. Germline V CDR1 and CDR2: SGHVS, FQNEAQ. This CDR3 is CASSSRSSSYNSPLHF. The DNA for the CDR3 is TGTGCCAGCAGCTCCCGATCCAGCTCCTATAATTCACCCCTCCACTTT.

This clonotype was observed a handful of times. V is TRBV4-2 and J is TRBJ2-1; 11 positions match TRBD2. CDR1 LGHNA and CDR2 YNFKEQ come from the germline V gene. CDR3 length equals 18 residues. After removal of 4 bases from V and 9 bases from J, the junction contained 17 bases not matched to a gene. In DNA form, the CDR3 reads TGTGCCAGCAGCCGGACACTACCGCCTAGCGGGAGGATGGGTGAGCAGTTCTTC. Translated: CASSRTLPPSGRMGEQFF.

This clonotype was seen many times. The chain joins TRBV29-1 to TRBJ2-3, with D tentatively TRBD2 (6 bases). The CDR3 has 14 residues. The germline CDR1 and CDR2 sequences are SQVTM and ANQGSEA. V was clipped by 3 bases and J by 2 bases, with 12 bases between them. CDR3 DNA: TGCAGCGTTGAGGGGGGACCCGTCACAGATACGCAGTATTTT. This sequence encodes CSVEGGPVTDTQYF.

This clonotype was counted at least ten times. The chain joins TRBV5-1 to TRBJ2-2, with 7 bases identical to TRBD1. Germline CDR1 and CDR2: SGHRS and YFSETQ. This CDR3 has 14 amino acids. After removal of 4 bases from V and 5 bases from J, the junction contained 5 bases not matched to a gene. The CDR3 DNA reads as TGCGCCAGCAGCACTTGGGACAGTACCGGGGAGCTGTTTTTT. Its translation: CASSTWDSTGELFF.

This clonotype showed up many times. This chain uses TRBV20-1 with TRBJ2-2; D might be TRBD1 or TRBD2, each matching 6 bases. This CDR3 has 13 residues. CDR1 and CDR2 (germline): DFQATT, SNEGSKA (reference sequence). The V gene lost 3 bases and the J gene lost 5 bases, with 10 bases spanning the gap. The CDR3 bases are TGCAGTGCTAGCCGGGGGCGAACCGGGGAGCTGTTTTTT. It yields the protein CSASRGRTGELFF.

This clonotype was counted a few times. The rearrangement joins TRBV7-2 to TRBJ2-1; D call uncertain. Germline V gene sequence: CDR1 SGHTA, CDR2 FQGNSA. Trimming took 1 base from V and 7 from J, leaving 14 bases between them. CDR3 length equals 15 residues. The DNA for the CDR3 is TGTGCCAGCAGCTTAGATTGGGCCACCTGGAATGAGCAGTTCTTC. This gives the protein CASSLDWATWNEQFF. Full variable domain (remainder filled in from reference TRBV7-2 and TRBJ2-1): GAGVSQSPSNKVTEKGKDVELRCDPISGHTALYWYRQSLGQGLEFLIYFQGNSAPDKSGLPSDRFSAERTGGSVSTLTIQRTQQEDSAVYLCASSLDWATWNEQFFGPGTRLTVL.

This clonotype was observed a few times. The chain combines TRBV20-1 with TRBJ2-1, with 7 bases identical to TRBD2. V shed 1 base and J 10 bases; nucleotides not matched to a gene: 7. Germline V gene sequence: CDR1 DFQATT, CDR2 SNEGSKA (reference sequence). The length of the CDR3 is 13 residues. CDR3 in DNA: TGCAGTGCTAGAGTCCCGACTAGCAGCGAGCAGTTCTTC. As protein: CSARVPTSSEQFF.

This clonotype was found many times. The chain is built from TRBV5-5 and TRBJ1-3; no clear D. The CDR3 is 14 residues long. The germline V gene has CDR1 SGHKS and CDR2 YYEKEE (reference sequence). The V end lost 0 bases, the J end lost 9 bases, and 13 bases lay between the germline ends. The CDR3 is CASSLDMSVLTIYF. The CDR3 coding sequence is TGTGCCAGCAGCTTGGACATGTCGGTACTCACCATATATTTT.

This clonotype has a handful of counts. The V call is TRBV4-3, the J call TRBJ2-7; TRBD2 matches 9 bases. Looked up from germline, CDR1 is LGHNA and CDR2 is YSLEER. This CDR3 has 16 amino acids. The junction had 8 bases not matched to a gene; V was cut back by 1 base and J by 4 bases. The CDR3 region is CASSQGKRTSVYEQYF. The CDR3 nucleotides read TGCGCCAGCAGCCAAGGCAAAAGGACTAGCGTGTACGAGCAGTACTTC.

The chain links TRBV24-1 to TRBJ1-5; D gene uncertain. The CDR3 is 13 amino acids. CDR1 is KGHDR, CDR2 SFDVKD, per germline. The germline V and J ends were trimmed by 11 bases and 2 bases, with 12 bases remaining between them. The CDR3 nucleotides are TGTGCCAGGCTTGTGAAGGGCAATCAGCCCCAGCATTTT. This gives the protein CARLVKGNQPQHF.

This chain uses TRBV29-1 with TRBJ1-4; D is undetermined. The CDR3 consists of 12 residues. Trimming took 4 bases from V and 3 from J, leaving 6 bases between them. Germline lookup yields CDR1 SQVTM and CDR2 ANQGSEA. The CDR3 DNA reads TGCAGCGTTGTAGGAGCTAATGAAAAACTGTTTTTT. Protein product: CSVVGANEKLFF.

The CDR3 sequence: CASSRRQAGGTEAFF. As DNA, the CDR3 is TGTGCCAGCAGCCGCCGACAGGCCGGGGGCACTGAAGCTTTCTTT. The V and J genes are TRBV3-1 and TRBJ1-1; weak D call: TRBD1 (6 bases). The CDR3 contains 15 residues. V lost 4 bases and J 4 bases, leaving 16 bases between the germline ends. Per germline, CDR1 LGHDT and CDR2 YNNKEL (reference sequence).

The chain combines TRBV6-2 or TRBV6-3 with TRBJ2-1; 7 bases are a match to TRBD2. V dropped 0 bases and J dropped 6; count of bases not matched to a gene: 2. This CDR3 has 14 residues. CDR1 MNHEY and CDR2 SVGEGT come from the germline V gene. In DNA, the CDR3 is TGTGCCAGCAGTTACTCGCCGGGGGGCAATGAGCAGTTCTTC. Translated: CASSYSPGGNEQFF.

The chain employs TRBV7-9 and TRBJ2-1; D call uncertain. This CDR3 comprises 16 residues. Germline loops: CDR1 SEHNR, CDR2 FQNEAQ (reference sequence). V lost 3 bases and J 0 bases, leaving 12 bases between the germline ends. The CDR3 region is CASSLVGSFSYNEQFF. The CDR3 coding sequence is TGTGCCAGCAGCTTGGTTGGCAGCTTCTCCTACAATGAGCAGTTCTTC. The complete variable domain, with remaining parts taken from reference TRBV7-9 and TRBJ2-1, reads DTGVSQNPRHKITKRGQNVTFRCDPISEHNRLYWYRQTLGQGPEFLTYFQNEAQLEKSRLLSDRFSAERPKGSFSTLEIQRTEQGDSAMYLCASSLVGSFSYNEQFFGPGTRLTVL.

This clonotype was seen many times. The chain has TRBV4-2 and TRBJ2-7; 8 bases line up with TRBD1. Germline-derived CDR1 and CDR2 are LGHNA and YNFKEQ. CDR3 length: 13 residues. The V segment lost 4 bases and the J segment 3 bases; nucleotides outside the gene matches: 2. Here the CDR3 DNA reads TGTGCCAGCAGCCCGGACAGGGTCTACGAGCAGTACTTC. It encodes CASSPDRVYEQYF.

This clonotype was observed a handful of times. V usage is TRBV4-2 and J usage is TRBJ2-7; 11 bases are a match to TRBD2. V shed 0 bases and J 6 bases; nucleotides not matched to a gene: 10. CDR3 length: 17 amino acids. The germline V gene encodes CDR1 LGHNA and CDR2 YNFKEQ. The CDR3, as DNA: TGTGCCAGCAGCCAAGATCAGCCTAGCGGGAGGATTGGCGAGCAGTACTTC. Residues: CASSQDQPSGRIGEQYF.